These 30 T cell receptor beta chains were all obtained from the same sample, sequenced in a study of blood T cell repertoires in COVID-19. This table comes from immunoSEQ multiplex PCR, and its TCRdb copy is limited to in-frame clones, with some not included. The data show fewer than 200,000 clones, around 85% seen once. The sequencing input was peripheral blood. Source of these receptors: a human donor with acute or convalescent COVID-19. The donor label of this sample is uncertain.

The CDR3 region has the DNA TGTGCCAGCAGGTACCACCGGGACACTAATTCACCCCTCCACTTT. As protein: CASRYHRDTNSPLHF. The chain joins TRBV6-2 or TRBV6-3 to TRBJ1-6; D might be TRBD1 (6 bases). Germline CDR1 reads MNHEY; CDR2 reads SVGEGT. V gave up 6 bases and J gave up 6 bases, with 15 bases separating them. This CDR3 is built from 15 residues.

The CDR3 bases are TGTGCCAGCAACCTAGAGAAGGGGGCCTACGAGCAGTACTTC. It translates to CASNLEKGAYEQYF. The chain joins TRBV21-1 to TRBJ2-7; the table's D call of TRBD1 was not tested on the DNA. TRBV21-1 is marked as a pseudogene. The CDR3 is 14 amino acids.

The V and J genes are TRBV4-2 and TRBJ2-3; 8 nucleotides align to TRBD1. The germline gives CDR1 LGHNA, CDR2 YNFKEQ. The CDR3 is 16 amino acids. V was pared by 5 bases and J by 3 bases, with 10 bases of the junction left unmatched. The CDR3 nucleotides are TGTGCCAGCAGCAACAGACAGGGGCGAGGGACAGATACGCAGTATTTT. Encoded protein: CASSNRQGRGTDTQYF.

The V and J genes are TRBV5-1 and TRBJ1-3; 7 bases match TRBD1. The germline V gene has CDR1 SGHRS and CDR2 YFSETQ. The CDR3 spans 15 residues. V lost 0 bases to trimming and J lost 4 bases; unmatched junction nucleotides: 4. The DNA of the CDR3 is TGCGCCAGCAGCTTGGCCATAGGGGGCGGAAACACCATATATTTT. Translation gives CASSLAIGGGNTIYF.

The chain carries TRBV4-2 and TRBJ1-5, with 9 nucleotides matching TRBD1. V was pared by 4 bases and J by 7 bases, with 17 bases of the junction left unmatched. CDR1 and CDR2 (germline): LGHNA, YNFKEQ. There are 18 residues in the CDR3. The CDR3 nucleotides read TGTGCCAGCAGCCCCGGGACAGGGACCCTTAGGGGTGGGCAGCCCCAGCATTTT. It is translated as CASSPGTGTLRGGQPQHF.

V usage is TRBV11-2 and J usage is TRBJ2-7; tentative D call: TRBD1 (5 bases). Trimming shortened V by 3 bases and J by 0 bases, and 18 bases separated the two germline ends. Germline values: CDR1 SGHAT, CDR2 FQNNGV. CDR3 length equals 17 residues. CDR3 DNA: TGTGCCAGCAGCTTGGGGTGGCAGGGAAACCTCTCCTACGAGCAGTACTTC. It codes for CASSLGWQGNLSYEQYF.

The rearrangement joins TRBV5-4 to TRBJ1-2; TRBD1 matches 7 bases. The CDR3 is made up of 13 amino acids. V shed 4 bases and J 6 bases; nucleotides not matched to a gene: 6. Germline loops: CDR1 SGHNT, CDR2 YYREEE (reference sequence). The CDR3 loop is CASSMDRMNGYTF. In DNA, the CDR3 is TGTGCCAGCAGCATGGACAGGATGAATGGCTACACCTTC. Using reference TRBV5-4 and TRBJ1-2 for the parts outside the CDR3, the full variable domain is ETGVTQSPTHLIKTRGQQVTLRCSSQSGHNTVSWYQQALGQGPQFIFQYYREEENGRGNFPPRFSGLQFPNYSSELNVNALELDDSALYLCASSMDRMNGYTFGSGTRLTVV.

This clone appeared once. The chain employs TRBV19 and TRBJ1-2; D might be TRBD1 (5 bases). Germline V CDR1 and CDR2: LNHDA, SQIVND (reference sequence). This CDR3 comprises 12 residues. The V gene lost 8 bases and the J gene lost 4 bases, with 11 bases spanning the gap. The CDR3 nucleotides read TGTGCCAGTGGCGAGACAGCCTATGGCTACACCTTC. Residues: CASGETAYGYTF.

This clone was counted between two and nine times. The chain couples TRBV18 to TRBJ1-6, with D uncertain. The CDR3 is made up of 18 amino acids. V was clipped by 0 bases and J by 6 bases, with 18 bases between them. Germline CDR1 KGHSH, CDR2 LQKENI. The CDR3 reads CASSPPAAGRGSNSPLHF. The CDR3, as DNA: TGTGCCAGCTCACCACCGGCAGCGGGGAGAGGTAGTAATTCACCCCTCCACTTT.

The gene calls are TRBV6-1 and TRBJ1-2, with D uncertain. CDR1 MNHNS and CDR2 SASEGT come from the germline V gene. The V end lost 2 bases, the J end lost 6 bases, and 16 bases lay between the germline ends. The CDR3 spans 15 residues. CDR3 DNA sequence: TGTGCCAGCAGTGAAATCACAGTGGGCGAGAATGGCTACACCTTC. It yields the protein CASSEITVGENGYTF.

V and J are TRBV12-3 or TRBV12-4 and TRBJ2-1, with D uncertain. The CDR3 contains 11 residues. V lost 3 bases and J lost 6, with 3 bases in between. CDR3 in DNA: TGTGCCAGCAGTTTTATCAATGAGCAGTTCTTC. Residues: CASSFINEQFF.

The chain has TRBV28 and TRBJ2-3; TRBD1 aligns across 8 bases. This CDR3 has 15 amino acids. The V gene's germline CDR1 is MDHEN and CDR2 SYDVKM. V lost 6 bases to trimming and J lost 3 bases; unmatched junction nucleotides: 8. In DNA, the CDR3 is TGTGCCAGCAGCTCCCCCGGACAGGGTACAGATACGCAGTATTTT. Translated, it gives CASSSPGQGTDTQYF. The full variable domain, its missing parts supplied by reference TRBV28 and TRBJ2-3, is DVKVTQSSRYLVKRTGEKVFLECVQDMDHENMFWYRQDPGLGLRLIYFSYDVKMKEKGDIPEGYSVSREKKERFSLILESASTNQTSMYLCASSSPGQGTDTQYFGPGTRLTVL.

CDR3 nucleotide sequence: TGTGCCAGCAGCCGTTCGCGAACTGAAGCTTTCTTT. Translated: CASSRSRTEAFF. The chain joins TRBV3-1 (or the pseudogene TRBV3-2) to TRBJ1-1; D unclear. This CDR3 region has 12 residues. CDR1 and CDR2 (germline): LGHDT, YNNKEL (reference sequence). V was shortened by 4 bases and J by 5 bases, with 8 bases between the two germline ends.

V is TRBV11-2 and J is TRBJ1-6, with 9 bases matching TRBD1. CDR1 and CDR2 from the germline V gene are SGHAT and FQNNGV. The CDR3 is made up of 19 amino acids. V dropped 10 bases and J dropped 7; count of bases not matched to a gene: 23. The CDR3 region is CATSPFSGQGLPLNSPLHF. The CDR3 DNA reads TGTGCCACCAGTCCCTTTTCGGGACAGGGACTGCCTCTGAATTCACCCCTCCACTTT.

This chain uses TRBV6-5 with TRBJ2-7, with a tentative D call TRBD1 (5 bases). Trimming pared 8 bases from V and 1 base from J, leaving 9 bases between. The V gene's germline CDR1 is MNHEY and CDR2 SVGAGI. This CDR3 region has 12 residues. CDR3 coding DNA: TGTGCCAGCGGGGCGGCGTCCTACGAGCAGTACTTC. This codes for CASGAASYEQYF.

CDR3 in DNA: TGTGCCAGCAGCTCACTAGCGGGGGGATACACAGATACGCAGTATTTT. Translated: CASSSLAGGYTDTQYF. The chain has TRBV11-2 and TRBJ2-3; TRBD2 agrees at 12 bases. V trimming: 4 bases; J trimming: 2 bases; junction bases outside the gene matches: 4. The length of the CDR3 is 16 residues. CDR1 and CDR2 from the germline V gene are SGHAT and FQNNGV.

This rearrangement joins TRBV6-6 to TRBJ2-1, with 10 bases identical to TRBD2. The CDR3 is 16 residues long. Germline assignment: CDR1 MNHNY and CDR2 SVGAGI (reference sequence). V shed 8 bases, J shed 0 bases, and the junction held 7 bases outside the gene matches. The CDR3 sequence is CASYSPSGGSYNEQFF. The CDR3 bases are TGTGCCAGCTACTCCCCTAGCGGGGGCTCCTACAATGAGCAGTTCTTC.

The V call is TRBV28, the J call TRBJ1-6, with D hard to call. V lost 5 bases and J lost 9, with 23 bases in between. Germline V gene data show CDR1 as MDHEN and CDR2 as SYDVKM. The CDR3 covers 17 residues. CDR3 region: CASSLGSGSTISSPLHF. The CDR3 DNA reads as TGTGCCAGCAGTCTCGGGAGCGGGTCTACCATATCTTCACCCCTCCACTTT.

V gene TRBV9 combines with J gene TRBJ2-3, with a tentative D call TRBD2 (5 bases). V dropped 0 bases and J dropped 4 bases, with 9 bases sitting between them. CDR3 length: 14 residues. The V gene's germline CDR1 is SGDLS and CDR2 YYNGEE. The CDR3: CASSVALAPDTQYF. For the CDR3, the DNA is TGTGCCAGCAGCGTAGCTCTAGCCCCAGATACGCAGTATTTT.

This clone was recorded only once. The chain links TRBV7-8 to TRBJ1-2, with 7 bases fitting TRBD1. This CDR3 comprises 14 residues. J was trimmed by 7 bases and V by 5 bases; bases with no gene match: 10. The germline V gene encodes CDR1 SGHVS and CDR2 FQNEAQ. Written as DNA, the CDR3 is TGTGCCAGCAGCCGAGCTTCGACAGGGCTTGGCTACACCTTC. Its translation is CASSRASTGLGYTF.

This clone was seen a handful of times. The V gene is TRBV3-1 (or the pseudogene TRBV3-2), the J gene TRBJ2-5; 9 positions match TRBD1. The V and J ends lost 4 bases and 2 bases, in that order; junction bases with no gene match: 11. This CDR3 spans 17 amino acids. Germline CDR1 reads LGHDT; CDR2 reads YNNKEL (reference sequence). The CDR3 sequence: CASSRRVTGGRQETQYF. In DNA form, the CDR3 reads TGTGCCAGCAGCCGGAGGGTGACAGGGGGAAGGCAAGAGACCCAGTACTTC.

The rearrangement joins TRBV5-1 to TRBJ1-6; D not resolved. The CDR3 totals 16 residues. CDR1 is SGHRS and CDR2 is YFSETQ in the germline V gene. V was pared by 4 bases and J by 8 bases, with 19 bases between. CDR3 in DNA: TGCGCCAGCAGCCGGGGAGGGTTCCCCGAGGATTCACCCCTCCACTTT. Residues: CASSRGGFPEDSPLHF.

The chain joins TRBV3-1 (or the pseudogene TRBV3-2) to TRBJ1-5, with 8 positions matching TRBD1. The length of the CDR3 is 16 residues. V lost 3 bases to trimming and J lost 4 bases; unmatched junction nucleotides: 8. CDR1 is LGHDT and CDR2 is YNNKEL in the germline V gene (reference sequence). CDR3 loop: CASSQAGQGRNQPQHF. For the CDR3, the DNA is TGTGCCAGCAGCCAGGCCGGACAGGGTCGAAATCAGCCCCAGCATTTT.

In nucleotides, the CDR3 is TGCGCCAGCAGTGGAGGAACCGATGCAACTAATGAAAAACTGTTTTTT. Its translation: CASSGGTDATNEKLFF. J is TRBJ1-4 and V is TRBV10-2; D not resolved. CDR3 length: 16 amino acids. Deletions cut 4 bases from V and 0 bases from J, with 12 bases between. The germline V gene has CDR1 WSHSY and CDR2 SAAADI.

The chain recombines TRBV7-2 with TRBJ2-1, with D uncertain. CDR1 and CDR2 (germline): SGHTA, FQGNSA. V was trimmed by 3 bases and J by 5 bases, leaving 14 bases between them. The CDR3 length is 15 residues. In nucleotides, the CDR3 is TGTGCCAGCAGCTTCTCTACGGGTTATAACAATGAGCAGTTCTTC. Protein: CASSFSTGYNNEQFF.

The chain has TRBV3-1 (or the pseudogene TRBV3-2) and TRBJ1-2; maybe TRBD1 (5 bases). Germline CDR1 and CDR2: LGHDT and YNNKEL (reference sequence). The CDR3 loop spans 11 amino acids. Deletions cut 9 bases from V and 8 bases from J, with 13 bases between. CDR3 sequence: CASQGTWGYTF. CDR3 in DNA: TGTGCCAGTCAGGGAACATGGGGCTACACCTTC.

The V and J genes are TRBV7-6 and TRBJ1-6, with 11 positions matching TRBD1. The CDR3 contains 18 residues. Trimming cost V 0 bases and J 9 bases; bases outside gene matches: 10. The V gene's germline CDR1 is SGHVS and CDR2 FNYEAQ. CDR3 nucleotide sequence: TGTGCCAGCAGCTTAGCAGGACAGGGGGCGGTCTCTGCTTCACCCCTCCACTTT. It is translated as CASSLAGQGAVSASPLHF.

Here the CDR3 DNA reads TGTGCCAGCTCACTAATCGACAGCACCGGGGAGCTGTTTTTT. Translation: CASSLIDSTGELFF. The genes are TRBV18 and TRBJ2-2; D is perhaps TRBD1 (5 bases). Germline assignment: CDR1 KGHSH and CDR2 LQKENI. V lost 4 bases and J lost 4, with 10 bases in between. This CDR3 comprises 14 residues.

The chain combines TRBV28 with TRBJ1-2, with 8 bases lining up with TRBD1. The CDR3 runs 16 residues. With 6 bases clipped from V and 0 bases from J, the junction kept 9 bases outside the gene matches. The germline CDR1 and CDR2 sequences are MDHEN and SYDVKM. The CDR3 nucleotides are TGTGCCAGCAGCAGGGACAGGCTACGAGCTAACTATGGCTACACCTTC. Amino acid sequence: CASSRDRLRANYGYTF.

This chain connects TRBV19 to TRBJ2-5, with D unclear. CDR3 length equals 14 residues. CDR1 LNHDA and CDR2 SQIVND come from the germline V gene (reference sequence). V gave up 0 bases and J gave up 7 bases, with 12 bases separating them. CDR3 nucleotides: TGTGCCAGTAGTATAGAAGGCCCTCGAGGGACCCAGTACTTC. This translates into CASSIEGPRGTQYF.